This note documents a single T cell receptor (beta chain) sequence. Its target is not known. This record comes from a study of cytomegalovirus exposure and HLA in healthy donors. Broader study findings: The authors considered a cluster of highly shared sequence variants likely to be a sequencing artifact.

V lost 6 bases and J lost 4; bases outside the gene matches: 5. CDR3 length: 13 residues. Germline lookup yields CDR1 SNHLY and CDR2 FYNNEI. Amplification used 60 Vbeta primers and 13 Jbeta primers. Using immunoSEQ multiplex PCR, the repertoire was profiled, and TCRdb retains in-frame clones only, with some absent. This sample has over 150,000 clones, with roughly 81% found just once. Each donor was nominally healthy when sampled (though unrecorded immune exposures were likely). This TCR was sampled from a woman between 45 and 65 years old in good health and CMV-seronegative. The V gene is TRBV2, the J gene TRBJ1-1, with 7 bases identical to TRBD1. The sequencing sample was made of PBMCs. The CDR3 DNA follows: TGTGCCAGCAGCCGGGACAGCGTCACTGAAGCTTTCTTT. Its protein product is CASSRDSVTEAFF. The whole variable domain, remainder taken from reference TRBV2 and TRBJ1-1, is EPEVTQTPSHQVTQMGQEVILRCVPISNHLYFYWYRQILGQKVEFLVSFYNNEISEKSEIFDDQFSVERPDGSNFTLKIRSTKLEDSAMYFCASSRDSVTEAFFGQGTRLTVV.